This T cell receptor (beta chain) stems from a study of blood T cell repertoires in COVID-19. About the research overall: Some COVID-19 samples were acute and others convalescent; all came from the United States, Italy and Spain. From T cells, B-cell-depleted T cells, or PBMCs came the material, which was cDNA or gDNA.

This clone came up a few times. How the authors handled the data: Amplification from reference gene primers served as the basis for estimated nucleated cell counts. Clones were sequenced by immunoSEQ multiplex PCR, and TCRdb holds only the in-frame ones, with some missing. The V and J calls and clone size are taken from that table; D and trimming were inferred from the DNA. Altogether under 300,000 clones are present, 70% to 90% being singletons, with the ten largest covering about 6.3%. Germline assignment: CDR1 MNHNY and CDR2 SVGAGI (reference sequence). V lost 4 bases and J 6 bases, leaving 10 bases between the germline ends. The CDR3 is 12 residues long.

The genes are TRBV6-6 and TRBJ2-7; the D is unclear. The material sequenced was peripheral blood. The clonotype comes from a woman aged 55-69 years with active or convalescent COVID-19. CDR3 sequence: CASSSRHFEQYV. CDR3 bases: TGTGCCAGCAGTTCAAGACATTTCGAGCAGTACGTC.